This T cell receptor beta chain was sequenced in a study of CD8+CD57+ T cells in acquired aplastic anemia. The overall study: Mean DNA quantity obtained from sorted CD4+ and CD8+ cells was around 2.9 ug.

The sequenced patients had an expansion of CD8+CD57+ cells seen by flow cytometry. Patients were untreated when blood was sampled. V lost 6 bases to trimming and J lost 5 bases, with 17 bases between them. The CDR3 sequence is 15 residues long. The germline V gene encodes CDR1 MNHNS and CDR2 SASEGT. Investigators profiled TCR beta VDJ and CDR3 from genomic DNA template. TCRdb reanalysed the reads using MiXCR and keeps one entry per CDR3 protein. This table holds approximately 190,000 distinct CDR3 sequences, less than 60% found once. Study-wide results and limits: CD8+ Simpson's diversity showed no significant patient-control difference. In common between the patients and the controls were more than 25 CD8+ CDR3 sequences.

Notes on this clonotype: Its antigen is unidentified.

The chain joins TRBV6-1 to TRBJ2-1; the D gene could be TRBD1 or TRBD2 (6 bases each). The sequence was obtained from a human donor with aplastic anemia. The sequenced material came from sorted CD4+, CD8+, or CD8+CD57+ T cells (not recorded which) from PBMCs. The chain's CDR3 is CASRGPGGAHNEQFF. The CDR3 region has the DNA TGTGCCAGCAGGGGTCCCGGGGGCGCCCACAATGAGCAGTTCTTC.